This T cell receptor (beta chain) is from a study of early T cells in non-severe SARS-CoV-2 infection. Looking at the study overall: The chains were unpaired, and the sequenced material was bulk RNA from unsorted whole blood.

Individual cDNA molecules received unique molecular identifiers during library preparation. Each CDR3 protein gets one entry after TCRdb re-called the 5' RACE reads with MiXCR. The sample lists some 57,000 distinct CDR3 sequences, under 9% seen once, with around 3.6% in the top ten. Comment on this clonotype: The antigen is unknown.

Germline CDR1 reads MNHEY; CDR2 reads SVGAGI. The CDR3 totals 14 residues. The V end was cut by 0 bases, the J end by 6 bases, with 11 bases between. General study points: In VDJdb matching, anti-spike CD8 responses were favored while private and CD4 specificities went missing.

The clonotype comes from an adult who was a healthcare worker with PCR-confirmed SARS-CoV-2 infection or an uninfected control (not recorded which). V is TRBV6-5 and J is TRBJ1-2; D might be TRBD1 (5 bases). The starting material was whole blood, obtained at baseline. The CDR3 reads CASSYSNRGNGYTF. The DNA of the CDR3 is TGTGCCAGCAGTTACTCGAACCGGGGGAATGGCTACACCTTC.